One sample yielded the 3 T cell receptor beta chains listed below, sequenced in a study of T cells after yellow fever vaccination. MiXCR, run by TCRdb on the 5' RACE reads, gives a single entry per CDR3 protein. The sample has some 350,000 distinct CDR3 sequences, approximately 4% seen once. The material was PBMCs, obtained 5 days after the yellow fever booster vaccination. These receptor sequences come from a man younger than 30 who received the YFV17D yellow fever vaccine.

CDR3 nucleotide sequence: TGTGCCAGCAGCTCCGGACTAGCGGGGGGCGTAGATACGCAGTATTTT. Its translation: CASSSGLAGGVDTQYF. The J gene is TRBJ2-3, the V gene TRBV3-1; 14 nucleotides agree with TRBD2. The germline V gene has CDR1 LGHDT and CDR2 YNNKEL (reference sequence). The CDR3 is made up of 16 amino acids. Trimming removed 5 bases from V and 5 bases from J; junction bases left unmatched: 6.

In its sample, this clonotype was seen a few times. The chain uses TRBV27 and TRBJ2-2; TRBD2 might be the D (6 bases). Trimming shortened V by 6 bases and J by 3 bases, and 11 bases separated the two germline ends. The CDR3 contains 14 residues. The germline CDR1 and CDR2 sequences are MNHEY and SMNVEV (reference sequence). CDR3 sequence (DNA): TGTGCCAGCAGGGCGGGACTCTACACCGGGGAGCTGTTTTTT. Its translation is CASRAGLYTGELFF.

In its sample, this clonotype was seen many times. This sequence joins TRBV6-2 or TRBV6-3 and TRBJ1-6; possibly TRBD1 for D (5 bases). The CDR3 runs 16 residues. CDR1 and CDR2 (germline): MNHEY, SVGEGT. Trimming left V 5 bases short and J 7 bases short, with 18 bases between. Here the CDR3 reads CASSPFGTDSNSPLHF. For the CDR3, the DNA is TGTGCCAGCAGTCCATTTGGGACCGACTCCAATTCACCCCTCCACTTT.